This note documents a single TCR beta chain sequence. Antigen unknown. This entry belongs to a study of vaccination effects on CD4 cells after COVID-19. CD4+ T cells specific for antigen were expanded with viral peptide pools by the ViraFEST assay before sequencing. Once cultured for roughly nine days, the cells underwent separation to obtain CD4+ T cells. Having tested negative for nucleocapsid antibodies, the vaccine recipients showed no prior SARS-CoV-2 infection. Supplemented with about 10 IU/ml IL-2 and 8 to 10 ug/ml peptides, fewer than 2.5 million PBMC per well were kept in culture. Sequenced by immunoSEQ multiplex PCR; TCRdb stores in-frame clones only, minus some. The table records about 41,000 clones, roughly 76% of them present only once. The source is a human donor who received a COVID-19 vaccine. This specimen consisted of CD4+ T cells from PBMCs cultured with HCoV-OC43 spike peptides, obtained before COVID-19 vaccination. Subset: HCoV-OC43 spike overlapping peptide pool stimulation.

In nucleotides, the CDR3 is TGCGCCAGCAGCCCTGGGGTAGCGGGGTTCACAGATACGCAGTATTTT. Translation: CASSPGVAGFTDTQYF. The genes are TRBV5-1 and TRBJ2-3; 8 nucleotides agree with TRBD2. The CDR3 loop spans 16 amino acids. Germline V CDR1 and CDR2: SGHRS, YFSETQ. V was pared by 4 bases and J by 2 bases, with 9 bases of the junction left unmatched.